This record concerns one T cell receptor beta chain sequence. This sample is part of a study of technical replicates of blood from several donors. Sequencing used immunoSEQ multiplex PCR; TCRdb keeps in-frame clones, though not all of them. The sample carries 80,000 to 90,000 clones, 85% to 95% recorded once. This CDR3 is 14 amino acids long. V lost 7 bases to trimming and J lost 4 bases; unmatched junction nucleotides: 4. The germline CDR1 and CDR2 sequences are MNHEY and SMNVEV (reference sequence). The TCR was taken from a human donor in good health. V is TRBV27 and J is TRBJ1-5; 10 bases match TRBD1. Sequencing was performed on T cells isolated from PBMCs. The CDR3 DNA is TGTGCCAGCAAATCGGGACAGGGGAATCAGCCCCAGCATTTT. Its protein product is CASKSGQGNQPQHF.